This T cell receptor (beta chain) was profiled in a study of CD8 T cells in ankylosing spondylitis. Quantitative 5'-RACE with molecular barcodes generated TCR beta libraries. TCRdb re-called the 5' RACE reads with MiXCR, one entry per CDR3 protein. The repertoire holds 290,000 or so distinct CDR3 sequences, around 21% seen once, with approximately 3.7% in the top ten. Findings and limits, study-wide: Disease-associated clones were CD8+ and fairly uncommon in peripheral blood.

On this clonotype itself: The antigen is unknown.

The clonotype comes from a female donor with ankylosing spondylitis or in good health (not recorded which). The sequencing sample was made of blood, either unsorted or a sorted T cell fraction (not recorded which).

The DNA for the CDR3 is TGTGCCAGCAGCTTGCTCACCCGGCATGAAAAACTGTTTTTT. Amino acid sequence: CASSLLTRHEKLFF. The chain links TRBV11-2 to TRBJ1-4; D call uncertain. Trimming left V 3 bases short and J 6 bases short, with 11 bases between. The CDR3 is 14 amino acids. Germline-derived CDR1 and CDR2 are SGHAT and FQNNGV.